This T cell receptor (beta chain) was identified during a study of T-cell reconstitution after alpha-beta-depleted transplantation in children. This clonotype was counted only a few times. Germline V lookup: CDR1 SGDLS, CDR2 YYNGEE. Deletions cut 4 bases from V and 10 bases from J, with 14 bases between. The CDR3 spans 12 residues. Using unique molecular identifiers, the investigators prepared the TCRbeta library. TCRdb re-called the PCR reads through MiXCR, storing one row per CDR3 protein. The sample consists of 500,000 or so distinct CDR3 sequences, approximately 10% of them appearing once. This sequence originates from a female patient younger than 10 who had a stem cell transplant for aplastic anemia, so the T cells may come from the graft donor. Specimen: PBMCs, mostly from graft donor cells, collected 180 days after TCRalphabeta/CD19-depleted stem cell transplant. The chain uses TRBV9 and TRBJ1-1; D may be TRBD1 (5 bases). The CDR3 region is CASSNRGVAAFF. As DNA, the CDR3 is TGTGCCAGCAGCAATCGAGGGGTCGCAGCTTTCTTT.